The clone carrying this T cell receptor (beta chain) was detected many times. TCRdb fed the RACE reads into MiXCR, producing one record per CDR3 protein. Among 250,000 or so distinct CDR3 sequences listed, approximately 7.5% were seen once. The data belong to a study of human T cells and chemical hapten exposure. Time point defined: pre-sensitization, week 0. This sample's treatment: therapeutic diphenylcyclopropenone sensitization with weekly scalp DPC. The TCR was taken from a young man with alopecia areata. Some clones in this sample may be carry-over from other donors' samples. The specimen was whole blood, collected in connection with sensitization to the hapten diphenylcyclopropenone (DPC).

This chain's CDR3 is CASSLVSTGLHQAFF. Here the CDR3 DNA reads TGCGCCAGCAGCTTGGTATCAACAGGGTTACATCAGGCTTTCTTT. The chain has TRBV5-1 and TRBJ1-1; D possibly corresponds to TRBD1 (6 bases). Germline V gene sequence: CDR1 SGHRS, CDR2 YFSETQ. Trimming stripped 0 bases from V and 11 bases from J, with 20 bases between. This CDR3 comprises 15 residues.